Within the sample, the clone carrying this T cell receptor beta chain is medium-sized (0.01 to 0.1%). The data originate from a study of blood T cell repertoires in COVID-19. Across the study: COVID-19 samples from acute and convalescent phases originated in the United States, Italy and Spain. The cDNA or gDNA used as material had been derived from T cells, B-cell-depleted T cells, or PBMCs.

V lost 3 bases and J lost 6, with 17 bases in between. This CDR3 has 16 amino acids. Germline values: CDR1 WSHSY, CDR2 SAAADI. Original methodology: Reference gene primer amplification yielded estimated nucleated cell counts. Method: immunoSEQ multiplex PCR; TCRdb's copy keeps in-frame clones and lacks some. D and trimming were read from the DNA, whereas the V and J calls and clone size are those reported in that table. The sample lists over 200,000 clones; more than 70% were seen once. The sample taken for sequencing was peripheral blood. This chain connects TRBV10-2 to TRBJ2-2, with D perhaps matching TRBD2 (5 bases). The receptor's source is a man older than 75 with acute or convalescent COVID-19. The CDR3 DNA sequence: TGCGCCAGCAGTGATCGTGGACTGGGTAACGCCGGGGAGCTGTTTTTT. Residues: CASSDRGLGNAGELFF.